These 7 T cell receptor beta chains were sequenced from one sample in a study of OX40 agonist ivuxolimab in advanced cancers. The assay was immunoSEQ multiplex PCR, and TCRdb's table has in-frame clones only and misses some. The data show fewer than 85,000 clones, 60% to 80% seen once. The sequencing here drew on CD4+ or CD8+ T cells sorted from blood, taken in a trial of the OX40 agonist ivuxolimab. The receptors were sampled from an adult with an advanced solid tumor such as melanoma, head and neck, liver or kidney cancer.

V usage is TRBV11-2 and J usage is TRBJ2-5, with D unresolved. The V gene's germline CDR1 is SGHAT and CDR2 FQNNGV. This CDR3 spans 12 amino acids. Trimming took 1 base from V and 5 from J, leaving 5 bases between them. The CDR3 bases are TGTGCCAGCAGCTTAGTGGGGGAGACCCAGTACTTC. Its translation: CASSLVGETQYF.

The V call is TRBV6-6, the J call TRBJ2-6; no clear D gene. Trimming removed 4 bases from V and 4 bases from J, with 5 bases in between. The length of the CDR3 is 13 residues. Looked up from germline, CDR1 is MNHNY and CDR2 is SVGAGI (reference sequence). The CDR3 DNA reads TGTGCCAGCAGTTCCCTCGGGGCCAACGTCCTGACTTTC. It specifies CASSSLGANVLTF.

The chain is built from TRBV7-8 and TRBJ2-5; TRBD2 matches 7 bases. The germline CDR1 and CDR2 sequences are SGHVS and FQNEAQ. The CDR3 runs 14 residues. V lost 4 bases and J lost 7; bases outside the gene matches: 9. In DNA form, the CDR3 reads TGTGCCAGCAGCTCTACCGGGGGGATATCGACCCAGTACTTC. It yields the protein CASSSTGGISTQYF.

This chain joins TRBV5-1 and TRBJ2-7; TRBD1 aligns across 9 bases. CDR1 is SGHRS, CDR2 YFSETQ, per germline. This CDR3 spans 17 amino acids. With 0 bases clipped from V and 3 bases from J, the junction kept 10 bases outside the gene matches. The CDR3 DNA is TGCGCCAGCAGCTTGGTAACCTCTGGGGACAGGGTCTACGAGCAGTACTTC. Its translation is CASSLVTSGDRVYEQYF. The whole variable domain, remainder taken from reference TRBV5-1 and TRBJ2-7, is KAGVTQTPRYLIKTRGQQVTLSCSPISGHRSVSWYQQTPGQGLQFLFEYFSETQRNKGNFPGRFSGRQFSNSRSEMNVSTLELGDSALYLCASSLVTSGDRVYEQYFGPGTRLTVT.

The chain employs TRBV5-4 and TRBJ2-5; D is unclear. Germline V gives CDR1 SGHNT, CDR2 YYREEE (reference sequence). V gave up 2 bases and J gave up 1 base, with 15 bases separating them. This CDR3 has 16 amino acids. CDR3 residues: CASSFGKISLQETQYF. DNA for the CDR3: TGTGCCAGCAGCTTTGGGAAGATATCGCTCCAAGAGACCCAGTACTTC.

The V call is TRBV5-1, the J call TRBJ2-5, with D hard to call. The CDR3 consists of 14 residues. CDR1 and CDR2 (germline): SGHRS, YFSETQ. V was clipped by 4 bases and J by 6 bases, with 16 bases between them. This CDR3 reads CASSTVQGRQTQYF. Written as DNA, the CDR3 is TGCGCCAGCAGCACCGTACAAGGTCGACAGACCCAGTACTTC.

This chain connects TRBV28 to TRBJ2-2, with 8 bases lining up with TRBD1. The V and J ends lost 8 bases and 4 bases, in that order; junction bases with no gene match: 6. CDR1 is MDHEN and CDR2 is SYDVKM in the germline V gene. The CDR3 is 14 amino acids. CDR3 sequence: CASQGQALTGELFF. The CDR3 coding sequence is TGTGCCAGCCAGGGACAGGCCCTCACCGGGGAGCTGTTTTTT.